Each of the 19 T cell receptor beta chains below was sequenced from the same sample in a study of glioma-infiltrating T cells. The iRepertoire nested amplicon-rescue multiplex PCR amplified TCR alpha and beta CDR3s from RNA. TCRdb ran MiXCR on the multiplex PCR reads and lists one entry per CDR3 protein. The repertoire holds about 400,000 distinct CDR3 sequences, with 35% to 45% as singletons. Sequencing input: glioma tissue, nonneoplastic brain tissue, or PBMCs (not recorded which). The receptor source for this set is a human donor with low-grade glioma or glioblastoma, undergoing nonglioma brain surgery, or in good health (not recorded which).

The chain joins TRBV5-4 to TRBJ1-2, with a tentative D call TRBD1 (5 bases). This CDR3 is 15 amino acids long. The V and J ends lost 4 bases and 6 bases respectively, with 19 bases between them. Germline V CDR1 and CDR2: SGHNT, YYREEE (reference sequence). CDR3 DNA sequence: TGTGCCAGCAGCACCGAGGGGACCGGAGGAGATGGCTACACCTTC. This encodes CASSTEGTGGDGYTF.

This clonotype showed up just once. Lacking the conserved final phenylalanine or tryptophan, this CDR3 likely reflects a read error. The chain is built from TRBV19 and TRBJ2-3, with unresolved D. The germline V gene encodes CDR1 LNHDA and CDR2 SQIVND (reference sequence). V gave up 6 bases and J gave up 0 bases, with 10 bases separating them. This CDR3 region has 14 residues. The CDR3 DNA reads TGTGCCAGTAGCCCTCAATCTAGCACAGATACGCAGTATTTA. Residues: CASSPQSSTDTQYL.

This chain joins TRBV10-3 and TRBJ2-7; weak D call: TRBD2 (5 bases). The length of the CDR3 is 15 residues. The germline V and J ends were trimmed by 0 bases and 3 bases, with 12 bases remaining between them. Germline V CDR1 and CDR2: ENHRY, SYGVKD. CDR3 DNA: TGTGCCATCAGTGAGTCGAGTCCAGCGGACTACGAGCAGTACTTC. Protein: CAISESSPADYEQYF.

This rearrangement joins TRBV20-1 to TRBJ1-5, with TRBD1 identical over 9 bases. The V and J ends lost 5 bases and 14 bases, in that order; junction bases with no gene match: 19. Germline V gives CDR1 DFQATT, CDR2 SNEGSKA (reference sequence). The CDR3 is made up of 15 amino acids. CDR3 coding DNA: TGCAGTGCTGGAACAGGGGGCAGCCTGGTTTCCCTCAAGCATTTT. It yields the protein CSAGTGGSLVSLKHF.

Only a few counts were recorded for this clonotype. The CDR3 nucleotides are TGTGCCAGCGGGGGGGGAGAGGATTGGAGAAATGAGCAGTTCTTC. Residues: CASGGGEDWRNEQFF. The rearrangement uses TRBV6-1 and TRBJ2-1, with 7 bases matching TRBD2. Losses at the gene ends were 8 bases for V and 7 bases for J; bases not matched to a gene: 14. CDR3 length: 15 amino acids. Per the germline V gene, CDR1 is MNHNS and CDR2 is SASEGT.

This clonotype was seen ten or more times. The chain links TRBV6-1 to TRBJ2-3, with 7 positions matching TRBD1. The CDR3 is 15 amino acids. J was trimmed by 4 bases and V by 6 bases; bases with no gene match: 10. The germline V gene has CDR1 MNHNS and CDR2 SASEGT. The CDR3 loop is CASRDTGERADTQYF. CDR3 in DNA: TGTGCCAGCAGGGACACAGGGGAACGGGCAGATACGCAGTATTTT.

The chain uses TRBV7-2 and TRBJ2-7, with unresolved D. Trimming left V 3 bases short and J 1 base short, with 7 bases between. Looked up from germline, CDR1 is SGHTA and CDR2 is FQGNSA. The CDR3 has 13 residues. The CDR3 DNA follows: TGTGCCAGCAGCTTTGTCGCGTCCTACGAGCAGTACTTC. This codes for CASSFVASYEQYF.

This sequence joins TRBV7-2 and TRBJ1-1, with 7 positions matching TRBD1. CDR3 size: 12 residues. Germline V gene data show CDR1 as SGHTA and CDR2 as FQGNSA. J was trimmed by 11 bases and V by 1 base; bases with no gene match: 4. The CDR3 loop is CASSLDRGRAFF. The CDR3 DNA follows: TGTGCCAGCAGCTTAGACAGGGGACGGGCTTTCTTT.

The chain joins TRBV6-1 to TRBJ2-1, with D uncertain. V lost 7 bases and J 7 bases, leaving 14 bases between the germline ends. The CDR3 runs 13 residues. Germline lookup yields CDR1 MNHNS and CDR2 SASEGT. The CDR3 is CASTNEPLNEQFF. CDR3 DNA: TGTGCCAGCACTAATGAGCCGTTGAATGAGCAGTTCTTC.

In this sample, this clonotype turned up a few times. The DNA for the CDR3 is TGCAGTGCTACACAGACTAGCGGGAGCCACGAGCAGTACTTC. Encoded protein: CSATQTSGSHEQYF. The chain joins TRBV20-1 to TRBJ2-7; 12 nucleotides align to TRBD2. Looked up from germline, CDR1 is DFQATT and CDR2 is SNEGSKA (reference sequence). V shed 4 bases and J 5 bases; nucleotides not matched to a gene: 6. The CDR3 length is 14 residues.

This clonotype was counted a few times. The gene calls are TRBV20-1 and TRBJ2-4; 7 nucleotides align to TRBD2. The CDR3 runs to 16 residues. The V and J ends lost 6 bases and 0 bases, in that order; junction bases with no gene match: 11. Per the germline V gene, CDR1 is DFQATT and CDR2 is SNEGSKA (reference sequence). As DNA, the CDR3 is TGCAGTGCCACGGCCCGGGGGGAACTAGCCAAAAACATTCAGTACTTC. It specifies CSATARGELAKNIQYF.

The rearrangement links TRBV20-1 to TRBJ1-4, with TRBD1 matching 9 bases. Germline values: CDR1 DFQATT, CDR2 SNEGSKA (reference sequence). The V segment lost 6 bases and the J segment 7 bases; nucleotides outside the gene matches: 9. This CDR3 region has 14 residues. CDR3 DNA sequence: TGCAGTGCACCAGGGACAGGGAGGAGTGAAAAACTGTTTTTT. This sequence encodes CSAPGTGRSEKLFF.

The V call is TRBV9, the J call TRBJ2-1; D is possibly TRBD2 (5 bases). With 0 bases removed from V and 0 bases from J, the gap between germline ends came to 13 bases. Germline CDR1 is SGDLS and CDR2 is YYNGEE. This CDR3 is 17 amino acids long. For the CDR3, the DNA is TGTGCCAGCAGCGTAGATCGGGGTCGGATCTCCTACAATGAGCAGTTCTTC. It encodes CASSVDRGRISYNEQFF.

CDR3 in amino acids: CASSHKTGALYEQYF. CDR3 in DNA: TGTGCCAGCAGTCATAAGACAGGGGCACTCTACGAGCAGTACTTC. The gene calls are TRBV6-1 and TRBJ2-7; 8 bases match TRBD1. The CDR3 spans 15 residues. The V segment lost 5 bases and the J segment 3 bases; nucleotides outside the gene matches: 9. The germline gives CDR1 MNHNS, CDR2 SASEGT.

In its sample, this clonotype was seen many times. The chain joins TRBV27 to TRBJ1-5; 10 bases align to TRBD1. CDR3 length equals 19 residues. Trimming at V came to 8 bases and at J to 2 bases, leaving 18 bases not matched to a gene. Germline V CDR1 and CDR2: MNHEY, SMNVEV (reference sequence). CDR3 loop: CASGSPGQGTGRGNQPQHF. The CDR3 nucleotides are TGTGCCAGCGGATCGCCGGGACAGGGGACTGGTAGGGGCAATCAGCCCCAGCATTTT.

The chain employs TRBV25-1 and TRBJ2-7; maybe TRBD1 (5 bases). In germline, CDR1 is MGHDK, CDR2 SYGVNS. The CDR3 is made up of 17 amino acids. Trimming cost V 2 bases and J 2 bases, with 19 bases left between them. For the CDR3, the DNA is TGTGCCAGCAGTGAACTAGGGCAGGGTGGTTATACCTACGAGCAGTACTTC. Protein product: CASSELGQGGYTYEQYF.

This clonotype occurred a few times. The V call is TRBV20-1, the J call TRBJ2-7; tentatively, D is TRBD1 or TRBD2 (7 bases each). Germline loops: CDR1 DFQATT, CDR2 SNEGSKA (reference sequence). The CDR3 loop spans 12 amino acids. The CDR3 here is CSPGRQGGEQYF. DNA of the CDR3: TGCAGCCCGGGAAGACAGGGAGGGGAGCAGTACTTC.

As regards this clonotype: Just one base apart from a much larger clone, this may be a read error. CDR3 sequence: CSALDRLQPQHF. The CDR3 DNA reads TGCAGTGCATTGGACAGACTTCAGCCCCAGCATTTT. The rearrangement joins TRBV20-1 to TRBJ1-5; tentatively, D is TRBD1 (6 bases). The CDR3 covers 12 residues. Germline CDR1 reads DFQATT; CDR2 reads SNEGSKA (reference sequence). V gave up 6 bases and J gave up 6 bases, with 12 bases separating them.

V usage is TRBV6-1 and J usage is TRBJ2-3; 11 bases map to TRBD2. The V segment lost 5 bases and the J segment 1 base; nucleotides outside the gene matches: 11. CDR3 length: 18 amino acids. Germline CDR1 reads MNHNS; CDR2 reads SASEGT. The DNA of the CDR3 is TGTGCCAGCAGTTTTAGACTAGCGGGAATAATGGGCACAGATACGCAGTATTTT. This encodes CASSFRLAGIMGTDTQYF.